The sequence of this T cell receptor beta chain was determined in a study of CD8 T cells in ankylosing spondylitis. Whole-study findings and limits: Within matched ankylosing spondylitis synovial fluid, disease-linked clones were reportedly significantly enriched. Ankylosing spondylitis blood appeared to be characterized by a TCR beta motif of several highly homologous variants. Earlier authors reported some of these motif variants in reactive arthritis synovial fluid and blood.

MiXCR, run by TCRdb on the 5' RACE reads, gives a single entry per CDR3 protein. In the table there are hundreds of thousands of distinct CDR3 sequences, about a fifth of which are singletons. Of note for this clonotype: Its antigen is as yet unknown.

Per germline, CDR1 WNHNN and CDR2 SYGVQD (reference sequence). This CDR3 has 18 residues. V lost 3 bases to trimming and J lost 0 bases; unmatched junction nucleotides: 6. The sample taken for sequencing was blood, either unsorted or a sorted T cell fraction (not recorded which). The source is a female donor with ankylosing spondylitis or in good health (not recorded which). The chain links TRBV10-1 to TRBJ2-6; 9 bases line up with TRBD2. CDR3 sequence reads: CASSDGSSGTSGANVLTF. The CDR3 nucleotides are TGCGCCAGCAGTGACGGCTCTAGCGGGACCTCTGGGGCCAACGTCCTGACTTTC.